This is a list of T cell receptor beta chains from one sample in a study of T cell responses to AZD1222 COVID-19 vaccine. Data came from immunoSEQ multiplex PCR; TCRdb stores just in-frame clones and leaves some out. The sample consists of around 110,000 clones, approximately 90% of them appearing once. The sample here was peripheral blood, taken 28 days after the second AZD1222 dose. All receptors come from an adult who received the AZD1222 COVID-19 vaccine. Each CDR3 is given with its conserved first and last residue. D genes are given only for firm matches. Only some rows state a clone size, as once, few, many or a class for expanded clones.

CDR3 DNA: TGCGCCAGCAGCCTGGATGGGACTGCCTACAATGAGCAGTTCTTC
CDR3 protein: CASSLDGTAYNEQFF
J gene: TRBJ2-1
clone size: -
D gene: -
V gene: TRBV5-1

CDR3 DNA: TGTGCCAGCAGCTCCCGAACAACTAATGAAAAACTGTTTTTT
CDR3 protein: CASSSRTTNEKLFF
J gene: TRBJ1-4
clone size: once
D gene: -
V gene: TRBV5-6

CDR3 DNA: TGTGCCAGCAGCTTAGGGTCGCAGGCTACGCGAACTGGAAACACCATATATTTT
CDR3 protein: CASSLGSQATRTGNTIYF
J gene: TRBJ1-3
clone size: -
D gene: -
V gene: TRBV7-8

CDR3 DNA: TGTGCCAGTAGCCCAAGGGACAGGGGAGGGCAGCCCCAGCATTTT
CDR3 protein: CASSPRDRGGQPQHF
J gene: TRBJ1-5
clone size: -
D gene: TRBD1
V gene: TRBV19

CDR3 DNA: TGTGCCAGCAGCTTAGGGGGCGATTTACCCCTCCACTTT
CDR3 protein: CASSLGGDLPLHF
J gene: TRBJ1-6
clone size: once
D gene: -
V gene: TRBV11-2

CDR3 DNA: TGTGCCAGCAGCTTAATGGGAGGAGGCGAGCAGTACTTC
CDR3 protein: CASSLMGGGEQYF
J gene: TRBJ2-7
clone size: -
D gene: -
V gene: TRBV7-9

CDR3 DNA: TGTGCCAGCATAAACAGGGGGACCGGGGAGCTGTTTTTT
CDR3 protein: CASINRGTGELFF
J gene: TRBJ2-2
clone size: -
D gene: TRBD1
V gene: TRBV6-5

CDR3 DNA: TGTGCCAGCAGCTTAGGGGCAGGCCCAAATCAGCCCCAGCATTTT
CDR3 protein: CASSLGAGPNQPQHF
J gene: TRBJ1-5
clone size: -
D gene: -
V gene: TRBV9

CDR3 DNA: TGTGCTAGTGGTTTTTCCCCCTACGAGCAGTACTTC
CDR3 protein: CASGFSPYEQYF
J gene: TRBJ2-7
clone size: -
D gene: -
V gene: TRBV12-5

CDR3 DNA: TGCAGCGGACTCACAGGGAACACCGGGGAGCTGTTTTTT
CDR3 protein: CSGLTGNTGELFF
J gene: TRBJ2-2
clone size: -
D gene: -
V gene: TRBV29-1

CDR3 DNA: TGTGCCAGCAGCTCCTACAGGGGCCAGCCCCAGCATTTT
CDR3 protein: CASSSYRGQPQHF
J gene: TRBJ1-5
clone size: -
D gene: TRBD1
V gene: TRBV7-2

CDR3 DNA: TGTGCCAGCAGTTTATCGACCTATGGCTACACCTTC
CDR3 protein: CASSLSTYGYTF
J gene: TRBJ1-2
clone size: -
D gene: -
V gene: TRBV28

CDR3 DNA: TGTGCCAGCAGCACGTCATGGGGGTTGAACACTGAAGCTTTCTTT
CDR3 protein: CASSTSWGLNTEAFF
J gene: TRBJ1-1
clone size: -
D gene: -
V gene: TRBV7-9

CDR3 DNA: TGTGCCAGCACGTATTCCGGGACTAGTCTGTTAAAGGCGGGAGAGCAGTACTTC
CDR3 protein: CASTYSGTSLLKAGEQYF
J gene: TRBJ2-7
clone size: -
D gene: TRBD2
V gene: TRBV2

CDR3 DNA: TGTGCCAGCAGTTTAATGGGGGCGAACACTGAAGCTTTCTTT
CDR3 protein: CASSLMGANTEAFF
J gene: TRBJ1-1
clone size: -
D gene: -
V gene: TRBV27

CDR3 DNA: TGCGCCAGCAGATTAGGGGACAACACCGGGGAGCTGTTTTTT
CDR3 protein: CASRLGDNTGELFF
J gene: TRBJ2-2
clone size: -
D gene: -
V gene: TRBV5-1

CDR3 DNA: TGTGCCAGCAGCTTAGGGCCTCACGGCTCCTACAATGAGCAGTTCTTC
CDR3 protein: CASSLGPHGSYNEQFF
J gene: TRBJ2-1
clone size: once
D gene: -
V gene: TRBV13

CDR3 DNA: TGTGCCAGCTCACACTCAGGACAGGGGATCTCCTATGGCTACACCTTC
CDR3 protein: CASSHSGQGISYGYTF
J gene: TRBJ1-2
clone size: -
D gene: TRBD1
V gene: TRBV18

CDR3 DNA: TGTGCCAGCAGCCAAGTAGGCTACGAGCAGTACTTC
CDR3 protein: CASSQVGYEQYF
J gene: TRBJ2-7
clone size: -
D gene: -
V gene: TRBV3-1/TRBV3-2

CDR3 DNA: TGCGCCAGCAGCTGGGACGGATACACTGAAGCTTTCTTT
CDR3 protein: CASSWDGYTEAFF
J gene: TRBJ1-1
clone size: -
D gene: -
V gene: TRBV5-1

CDR3 DNA: TGTGCCAGCAGTTTTTCGGACAGGGGGATCCGTGGCACAGATACGCAGTATTTT
CDR3 protein: CASSFSDRGIRGTDTQYF
J gene: TRBJ2-3
clone size: -
D gene: TRBD1
V gene: TRBV5-4

CDR3 DNA: TGTGCCACCACCCCGTCGGGCAGGACTAATTCACCCCTCCACTTT
CDR3 protein: CATTPSGRTNSPLHF
J gene: TRBJ1-6
clone size: -
D gene: -
V gene: TRBV6-2/TRBV6-3

CDR3 DNA: TGTGCCAGCAGCCAAGATGTGGGCTACGGGGAGACCCAGTACTTC
CDR3 protein: CASSQDVGYGETQYF
J gene: TRBJ2-5
clone size: -
D gene: -
V gene: TRBV3-1/TRBV3-2

CDR3 DNA: TGTGCCAGCTCACCGGCTCTCCAAGGGATCAAGGAGACCCAGTACTTC
CDR3 protein: CASSPALQGIKETQYF
J gene: TRBJ2-5
clone size: -
D gene: -
V gene: TRBV18

CDR3 DNA: TGTGCCAGCTCGAGGGGCAGAGATGAAAAACTGTTTTTT
CDR3 protein: CASSRGRDEKLFF
J gene: TRBJ1-4
clone size: -
D gene: -
V gene: TRBV18

CDR3 DNA: TGTGCCAGCAGTTACCCCGGGACAGGCTCCTACGAGCAGTACTTC
CDR3 protein: CASSYPGTGSYEQYF
J gene: TRBJ2-7
clone size: -
D gene: TRBD1
V gene: TRBV6-5

CDR3 DNA: TGCGCCAGCAGCTTGCAGGACAGGGGGAACACCGGGGAGCTGTTTTTT
CDR3 protein: CASSLQDRGNTGELFF
J gene: TRBJ2-2
clone size: -
D gene: TRBD1
V gene: TRBV5-1

CDR3 DNA: TGCGCCAGCAGCCAAGATGTGATCGGGCTTAGCACAGATACGCAGTATTTT
CDR3 protein: CASSQDVIGLSTDTQYF
J gene: TRBJ2-3
clone size: -
D gene: -
V gene: TRBV4-3

CDR3 DNA: TGTGCCAGCAGAAGGGACAGAGCTAACTATGGCTACACCTTC
CDR3 protein: CASRRDRANYGYTF
J gene: TRBJ1-2
clone size: -
D gene: TRBD1
V gene: TRBV6-5

CDR3 DNA: TGTGCCAGCAGGCCAGCAGCGGGAGAATTTGTAGAGACCCAGTACTTC
CDR3 protein: CASRPAAGEFVETQYF
J gene: TRBJ2-5
clone size: -
D gene: TRBD2
V gene: TRBV28

CDR3 DNA: TGCGCCAGCAGCCCCGAACAGGGAGAACAGCCCCAGCATTTT
CDR3 protein: CASSPEQGEQPQHF
J gene: TRBJ1-5
clone size: -
D gene: -
V gene: TRBV4-1

CDR3 DNA: TGTGCCAGCAGTAACCCCGCCCGTCGGAGTCTTAGGGGCTACACCTTC
CDR3 protein: CASSNPARRSLRGYTF
J gene: TRBJ1-2
clone size: -
D gene: -
V gene: TRBV6-2/TRBV6-3

CDR3 DNA: TGTGCCAGCAGTTTCGCTCCATATGGCTACACCTTC
CDR3 protein: CASSFAPYGYTF
J gene: TRBJ1-2
clone size: -
D gene: -
V gene: TRBV28

CDR3 DNA: TGTGCCACCAGCAGAGATGGACAGGAAGTTGGCTATGGCTACACCTTC
CDR3 protein: CATSRDGQEVGYGYTF
J gene: TRBJ1-2
clone size: -
D gene: TRBD1
V gene: TRBV15

CDR3 DNA: TGCGCCAGCAGCTCAGGGGACCGGATACTAGGTGCCTACACCTTC
CDR3 protein: CASSSGDRILGAYTF
J gene: TRBJ1-2
clone size: -
D gene: -
V gene: TRBV5-1

CDR3 DNA: TGTGCCAGCAGCCACACTAGCTCCCAAGAGACCCAGTACTTC
CDR3 protein: CASSHTSSQETQYF
J gene: TRBJ2-5
clone size: -
D gene: -
V gene: TRBV3-1/TRBV3-2

CDR3 DNA: TGTGCCAGCAGTTTAGGATACTATGGCTACACCTTC
CDR3 protein: CASSLGYYGYTF
J gene: TRBJ1-2
clone size: few
D gene: -
V gene: TRBV6-5

CDR3 DNA: TGTGCCAGCAGGGACAGTTCCGCCGGGGAGCTGTTTTTT
CDR3 protein: CASRDSSAGELFF
J gene: TRBJ2-2
clone size: -
D gene: -
V gene: TRBV6-4

CDR3 DNA: TGCGCCAGCAGCTTGGGGTCGTTCGGTAGCGGCTACAATGAGCAGTTCTTC
CDR3 protein: CASSLGSFGSGYNEQFF
J gene: TRBJ2-1
clone size: -
D gene: -
V gene: TRBV5-1

CDR3 DNA: TGCGCCAGCAGCTTCGGGGGCATGAACACTGAAGCTTTCTTT
CDR3 protein: CASSFGGMNTEAFF
J gene: TRBJ1-1
clone size: -
D gene: -
V gene: TRBV5-1

CDR3 DNA: TGTGCCAGCAGAGGGGGCAGGGGGCAGTTCTTC
CDR3 protein: CASRGGRGQFF
J gene: TRBJ2-1
clone size: -
D gene: TRBD1
V gene: TRBV7-9

CDR3 DNA: TGTGCCAGCAGCGAATCAACCGGGATCTATGAGCAGTTCTTC
CDR3 protein: CASSESTGIYEQFF
J gene: TRBJ2-1
clone size: -
D gene: -
V gene: TRBV7-9

CDR3 DNA: TGTGCCAGTATGGACCGCCCCAGTTTGACCCTCCACTTT
CDR3 protein: CASMDRPSLTLHF
J gene: TRBJ1-6
clone size: -
D gene: -
V gene: TRBV19

CDR3 DNA: TGTGCCAGCAGCCAACGACACTCTGTGGGGGGCACTGAAGCTTTCTTT
CDR3 protein: CASSQRHSVGGTEAFF
J gene: TRBJ1-1
clone size: once
D gene: -
V gene: TRBV14

CDR3 DNA: TGTGCCATCAGTGAGTCGGCGGGGCAAGGCTACACCTTC
CDR3 protein: CAISESAGQGYTF
J gene: TRBJ1-2
clone size: -
D gene: -
V gene: TRBV10-3

CDR3 DNA: TGCGCCAGCAGCCTGGACAGACTGGTGGACACTGAAGCTTTCTTT
CDR3 protein: CASSLDRLVDTEAFF
J gene: TRBJ1-1
clone size: -
D gene: -
V gene: TRBV5-1

CDR3 DNA: TGTGCCAGCAGCGCAGCACAGGGGGCTAATGAAAAACTGTTTTTT
CDR3 protein: CASSAAQGANEKLFF
J gene: TRBJ1-4
clone size: once
D gene: TRBD1
V gene: TRBV9